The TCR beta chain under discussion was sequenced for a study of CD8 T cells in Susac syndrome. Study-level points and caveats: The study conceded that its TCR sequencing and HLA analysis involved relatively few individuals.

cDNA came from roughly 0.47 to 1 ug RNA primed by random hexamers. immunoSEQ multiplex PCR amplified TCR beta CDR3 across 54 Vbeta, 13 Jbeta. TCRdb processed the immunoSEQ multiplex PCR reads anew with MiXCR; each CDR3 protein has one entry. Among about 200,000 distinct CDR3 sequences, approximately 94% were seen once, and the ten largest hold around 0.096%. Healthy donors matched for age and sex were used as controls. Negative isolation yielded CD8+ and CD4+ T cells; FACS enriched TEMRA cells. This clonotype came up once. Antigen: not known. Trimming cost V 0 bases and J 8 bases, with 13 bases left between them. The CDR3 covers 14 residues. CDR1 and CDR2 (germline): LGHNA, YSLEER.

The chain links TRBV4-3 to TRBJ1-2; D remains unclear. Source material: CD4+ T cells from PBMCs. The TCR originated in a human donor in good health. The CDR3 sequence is CASSQDLGRLGYTF. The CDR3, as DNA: TGCGCCAGCAGCCAAGATCTGGGGAGGTTAGGCTACACCTTC.